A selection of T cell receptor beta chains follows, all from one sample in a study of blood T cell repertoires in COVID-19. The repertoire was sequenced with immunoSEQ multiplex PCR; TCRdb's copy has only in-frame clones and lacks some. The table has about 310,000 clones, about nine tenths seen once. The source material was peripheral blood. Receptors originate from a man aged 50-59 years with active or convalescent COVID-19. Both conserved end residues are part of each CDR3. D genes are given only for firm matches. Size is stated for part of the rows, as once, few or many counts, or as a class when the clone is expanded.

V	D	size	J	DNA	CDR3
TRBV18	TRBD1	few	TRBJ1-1	TGTGCCAGCTCTCCAGGGGGCGCTAAGGCGAACACTGAAGCTTTCTTT	CASSPGGAKANTEAFF
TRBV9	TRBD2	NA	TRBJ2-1	TGTGCCAGCAGCGTCCCCCGATGGTCCGGGACTAGCGGGAGCGGTGAGCAGTTCTTC	CASSVPRWSGTSGSGEQFF
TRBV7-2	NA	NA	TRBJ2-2	TGTGCCAGCAGCTTAATGGCAACCGGGGAGCTGTTTTTT	CASSLMATGELFF
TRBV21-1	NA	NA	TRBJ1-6	TGTGCCAGCAGCTCAAGCGGGACAGGGAACCAGGGCCTGGTAGCCCTCCACTTT	CASSSSGTGNQGLVALHF
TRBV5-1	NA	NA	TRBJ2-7	TGCGCCAGCAGCCCAGGGATTGGGGAATTCTACGAGCAGTACTTC	CASSPGIGEFYEQYF
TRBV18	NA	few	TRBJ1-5	TGTGCCAGCTCACCACCGGGACAAGGCAATCAGCCCCAGCATTTT	CASSPPGQGNQPQHF
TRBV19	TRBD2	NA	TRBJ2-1	TGTGCCAGTAGTATAGCGGGAGGGCCCTTGAATGAGCAGTTCTTC	CASSIAGGPLNEQFF
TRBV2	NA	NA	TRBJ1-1	TGTGCCAGCAGCCAGGGGTGGGGCACTGAAGCTTTCTTT	CASSQGWGTEAFF
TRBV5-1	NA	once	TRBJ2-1	TGCGCCAGCAGCCCGGGACTCTGGGGCAATGAGCAGTTCTTC	CASSPGLWGNEQFF
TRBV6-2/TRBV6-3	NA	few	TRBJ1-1	TGTGCCAGCAGTTACGAAGTCGGCGGCCTCGACACTGAAGCTTTCTTT	CASSYEVGGLDTEAFF
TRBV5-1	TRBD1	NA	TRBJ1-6	TGCGCCAGCAGCTTGGAGGGGCGGCAGGGGGTAGGATCACCCCTCCACTTT	CASSLEGRQGVGSPLHF
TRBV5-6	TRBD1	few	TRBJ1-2	TGTGCCAGCAGCTTCGGGACAGGGTTTAACTATGGCTACACCTTC	CASSFGTGFNYGYTF
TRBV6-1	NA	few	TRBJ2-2	TGTGCCAGCAGTGAAGACTTGCGAATGAACACCGGGGAGCTGTTTTTT	CASSEDLRMNTGELFF
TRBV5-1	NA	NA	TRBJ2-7	TGCGCCAGCAGCTTGAATGGTCTAGACTCCGGCGAGCAGTACTTC	CASSLNGLDSGEQYF
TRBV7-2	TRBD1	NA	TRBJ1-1	TGTGCCAGCAGCCAGAGACAGGGGGGGGGCACTGAAGCTTTCTTT	CASSQRQGGGTEAFF
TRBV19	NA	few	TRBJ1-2	TGTGCCAGTAGTATTACGTCCCCCCTCGGTGGCTACACCTTC	CASSITSPLGGYTF
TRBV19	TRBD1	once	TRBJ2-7	TGTGCCAGTAGTCAGCCGGGACAGCATTCGGCCTACGAGCAGTACTTC	CASSQPGQHSAYEQYF
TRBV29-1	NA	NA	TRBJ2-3	TGCAGCGCAGCGACAGGTACTAGCACAGATACGCAGTATTTT	CSAATGTSTDTQYF
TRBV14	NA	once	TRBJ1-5	TGTGCCAGCAGCCAACAGGAAAATCAGCCCCAGCATTTT	CASSQQENQPQHF
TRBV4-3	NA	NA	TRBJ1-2	TGCGCCAGCAGCCAAGATACAGGCTATGGCTACACCTTC	CASSQDTGYGYTF
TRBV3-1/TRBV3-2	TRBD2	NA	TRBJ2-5	TGTGCCAGCAGCCGGGGGGGGAACCAAGAGACCCAGTACTTC	CASSRGGNQETQYF
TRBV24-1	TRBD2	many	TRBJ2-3	TGTGCCACCAGTAGCGTCAAGGGAGGGGCTAGCACAGATACGCAGTATTTT	CATSSVKGGASTDTQYF
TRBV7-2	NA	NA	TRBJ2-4	TGTGCCAGCAGCCTAGACCCTACGGCCAAAAACATTCAGTACTTC	CASSLDPTAKNIQYF
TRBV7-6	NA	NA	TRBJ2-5	TGTGCCAGCAGGTCCCTGTACCAAGAGACCCAGTACTTC	CASRSLYQETQYF
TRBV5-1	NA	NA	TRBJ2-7	TGCGCCAGCAGTACCCCAGGGGCCCTTTACGAGCAGTACTTC	CASSTPGALYEQYF
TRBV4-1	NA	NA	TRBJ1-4	TGCGCCAGCAGCCCCCCTACGGGGAACAATGAAAAACTGTTTTTT	CASSPPTGNNEKLFF
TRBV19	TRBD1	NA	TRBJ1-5	TGTGCCAGTAGTCCGTTTCAGGGGGTGGGTCAGCCCCAGCATTTT	CASSPFQGVGQPQHF
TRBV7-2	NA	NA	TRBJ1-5	TGTGCCAGCAGCTTGGTTCGAGATCAGCCCCAGCATTTT	CASSLVRDQPQHF
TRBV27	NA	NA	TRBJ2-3	TGTGCCAGCAGGGCAGGGGTCTTACAAGATACGCAGTATTTT	CASRAGVLQDTQYF
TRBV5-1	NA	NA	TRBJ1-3	TGCGCCAGCAGCTTGGCAGGGGCCGAAAACACCATATATTTT	CASSLAGAENTIYF
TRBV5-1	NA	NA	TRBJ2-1	TGCGCCAGCAGCTCTCCATTGGGGCCGGAGGGCAATGAGCAGTTCTTC	CASSSPLGPEGNEQFF
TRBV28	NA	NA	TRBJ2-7	TGTGCCAGCAGTTTCGTTTACGAGCAGTACTTC	CASSFVYEQYF
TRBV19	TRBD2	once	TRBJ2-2	TGTGCCACCTCGGGACTAGCGGGAGCAGGGACCGGGGAGCTGTTTTTT	CATSGLAGAGTGELFF
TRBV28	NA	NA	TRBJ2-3	TGTGCCAGCAGCCAGCATTTCCAGGGAGATACGCAGTATTTT	CASSQHFQGDTQYF
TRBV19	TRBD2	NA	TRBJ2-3	TGTGCCAGTAGTGCGCTGTCATCTTGGGCGGGAGGCGGCGCAGATACGCAGTATTTT	CASSALSSWAGGGADTQYF